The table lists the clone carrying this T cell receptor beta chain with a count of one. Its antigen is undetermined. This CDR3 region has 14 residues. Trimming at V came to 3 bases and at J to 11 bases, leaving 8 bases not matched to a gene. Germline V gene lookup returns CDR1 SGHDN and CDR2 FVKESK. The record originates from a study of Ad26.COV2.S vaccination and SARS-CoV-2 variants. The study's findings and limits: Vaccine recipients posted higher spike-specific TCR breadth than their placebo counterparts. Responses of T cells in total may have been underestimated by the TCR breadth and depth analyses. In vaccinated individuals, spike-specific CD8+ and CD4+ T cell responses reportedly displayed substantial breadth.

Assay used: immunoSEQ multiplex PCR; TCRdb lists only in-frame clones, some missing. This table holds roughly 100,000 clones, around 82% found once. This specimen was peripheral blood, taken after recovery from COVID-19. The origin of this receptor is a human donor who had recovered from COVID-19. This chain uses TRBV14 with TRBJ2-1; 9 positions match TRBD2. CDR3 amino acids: CASSQRPGLAKQFF. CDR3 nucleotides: TGTGCCAGCAGCCAGAGGCCGGGACTAGCAAAGCAGTTCTTC.